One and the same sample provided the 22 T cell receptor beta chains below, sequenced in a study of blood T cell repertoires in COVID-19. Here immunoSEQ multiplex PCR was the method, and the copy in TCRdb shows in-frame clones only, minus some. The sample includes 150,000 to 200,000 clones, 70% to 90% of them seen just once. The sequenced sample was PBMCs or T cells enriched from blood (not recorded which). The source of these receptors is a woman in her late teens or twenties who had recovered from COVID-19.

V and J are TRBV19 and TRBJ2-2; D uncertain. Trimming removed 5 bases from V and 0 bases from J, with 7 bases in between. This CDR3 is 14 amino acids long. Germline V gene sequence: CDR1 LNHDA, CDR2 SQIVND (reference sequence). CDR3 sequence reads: CASSFPANTGELFF. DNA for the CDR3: TGTGCCAGTAGTTTCCCGGCGAACACCGGGGAGCTGTTTTTT.

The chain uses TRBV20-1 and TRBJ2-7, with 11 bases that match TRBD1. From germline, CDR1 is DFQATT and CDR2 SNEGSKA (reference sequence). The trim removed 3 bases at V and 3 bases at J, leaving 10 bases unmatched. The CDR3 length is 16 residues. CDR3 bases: TGCAGTGCTAGTGTTACTAGGACAGGGGGCCTCTACGAGCAGTACTTC. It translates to CSASVTRTGGLYEQYF.

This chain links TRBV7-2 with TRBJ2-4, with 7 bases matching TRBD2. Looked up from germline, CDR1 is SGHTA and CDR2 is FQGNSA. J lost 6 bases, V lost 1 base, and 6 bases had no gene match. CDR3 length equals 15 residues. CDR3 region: CASSLEGGPLNIQYF. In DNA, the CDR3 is TGTGCCAGCAGCTTAGAGGGAGGGCCATTAAACATTCAGTACTTC.

The CDR3 DNA sequence: TGTGCCAGCAGTCCTAGCAATGAGCAGTTCTTC. Translating it yields CASSPSNEQFF. The chain links TRBV9 to TRBJ2-1; D is unresolved. The germline gives CDR1 SGDLS, CDR2 YYNGEE. This CDR3 comprises 11 residues. The V end lost 5 bases, the J end lost 6 bases, and 6 bases lay between the germline ends. Variable domain in full (rest from reference TRBV9 and TRBJ2-1): DSGVTQTPKHLITATGQRVTLRCSPRSGDLSVYWYQQSLDQGLQFLIQYYNGEERAKGNILERFSAQQFPDLHSELNLSSLELGDSALYFCASSPSNEQFFGPGTRLTVL.

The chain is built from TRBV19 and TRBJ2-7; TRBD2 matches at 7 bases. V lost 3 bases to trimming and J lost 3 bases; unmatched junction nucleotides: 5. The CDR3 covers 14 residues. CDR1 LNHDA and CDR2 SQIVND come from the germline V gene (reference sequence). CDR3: CASSIQRGYYEQYF. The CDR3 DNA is TGTGCCAGTAGTATCCAGCGGGGATACTACGAGCAGTACTTC.

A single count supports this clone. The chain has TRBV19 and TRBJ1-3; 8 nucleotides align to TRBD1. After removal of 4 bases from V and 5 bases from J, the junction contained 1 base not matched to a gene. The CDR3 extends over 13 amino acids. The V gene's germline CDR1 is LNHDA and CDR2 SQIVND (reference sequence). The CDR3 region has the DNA TGTGCCAGTAGTACAGGGGGCCGAAACACCATATATTTT. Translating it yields CASSTGGRNTIYF.

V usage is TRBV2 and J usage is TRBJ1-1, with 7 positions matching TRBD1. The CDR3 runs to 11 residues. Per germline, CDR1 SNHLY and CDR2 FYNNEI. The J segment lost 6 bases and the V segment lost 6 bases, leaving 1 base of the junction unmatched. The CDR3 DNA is TGTGCCAGCAGCACAGGGGCTGAAGCTTTCTTT. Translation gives CASSTGAEAFF.

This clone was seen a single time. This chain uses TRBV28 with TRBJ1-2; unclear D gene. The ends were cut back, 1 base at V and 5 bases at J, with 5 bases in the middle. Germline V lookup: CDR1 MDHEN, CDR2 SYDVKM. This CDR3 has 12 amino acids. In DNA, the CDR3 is TGTGCCAGCAGTTTATCAGCGTATGGCTACACCTTC. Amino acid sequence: CASSLSAYGYTF.

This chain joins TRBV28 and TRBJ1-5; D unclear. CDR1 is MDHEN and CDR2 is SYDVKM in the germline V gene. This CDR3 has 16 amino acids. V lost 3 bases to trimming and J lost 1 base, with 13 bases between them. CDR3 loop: CASSFGVAGSNQPQHF. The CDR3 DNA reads TGTGCCAGCAGTTTCGGAGTCGCGGGGAGCAATCAGCCCCAGCATTTT.

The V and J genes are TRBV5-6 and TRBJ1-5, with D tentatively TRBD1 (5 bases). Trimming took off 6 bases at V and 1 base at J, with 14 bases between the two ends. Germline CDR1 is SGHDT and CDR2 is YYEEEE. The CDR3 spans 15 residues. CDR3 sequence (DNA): TGTGCCAGCACCACCCTCTCAGGGAGCAATCAGCCCCAGCATTTT. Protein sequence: CASTTLSGSNQPQHF.

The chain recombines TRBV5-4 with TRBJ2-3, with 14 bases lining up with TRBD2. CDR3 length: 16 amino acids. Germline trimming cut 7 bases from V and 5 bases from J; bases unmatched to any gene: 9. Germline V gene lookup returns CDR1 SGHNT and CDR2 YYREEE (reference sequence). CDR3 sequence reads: CASGGLAGGILDTQYF. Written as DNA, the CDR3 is TGTGCCAGCGGAGGACTAGCGGGAGGTATTTTAGATACGCAGTATTTT.

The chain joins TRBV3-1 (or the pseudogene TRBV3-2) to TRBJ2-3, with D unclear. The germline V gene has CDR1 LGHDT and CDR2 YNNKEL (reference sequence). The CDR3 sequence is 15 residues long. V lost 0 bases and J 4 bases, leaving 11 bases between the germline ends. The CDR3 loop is CASSQEVLGSDTQYF. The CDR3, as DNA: TGTGCCAGCAGCCAAGAGGTTCTCGGTTCAGATACGCAGTATTTT.

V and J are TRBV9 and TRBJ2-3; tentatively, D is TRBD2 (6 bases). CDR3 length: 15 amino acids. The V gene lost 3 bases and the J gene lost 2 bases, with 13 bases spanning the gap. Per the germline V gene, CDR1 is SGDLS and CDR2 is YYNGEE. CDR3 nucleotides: TGTGCCAGCAGCGAGTGGGCGGGAAACACAGATACGCAGTATTTT. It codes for CASSEWAGNTDTQYF.

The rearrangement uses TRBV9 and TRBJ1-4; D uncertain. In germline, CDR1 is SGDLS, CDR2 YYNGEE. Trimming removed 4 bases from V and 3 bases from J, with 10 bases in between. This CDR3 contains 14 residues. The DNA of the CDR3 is TGTGCCAGCAGCCCCCCGGGATCTAATGAAAAACTGTTTTTT. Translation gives CASSPPGSNEKLFF.

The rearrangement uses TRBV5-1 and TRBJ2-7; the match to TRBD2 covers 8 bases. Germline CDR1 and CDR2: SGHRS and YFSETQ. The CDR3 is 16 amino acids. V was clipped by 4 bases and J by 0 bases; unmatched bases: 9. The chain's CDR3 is CASSRDSGASSYEQYF. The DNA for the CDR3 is TGCGCCAGCAGCAGAGATAGCGGGGCGAGCTCCTACGAGCAGTACTTC.

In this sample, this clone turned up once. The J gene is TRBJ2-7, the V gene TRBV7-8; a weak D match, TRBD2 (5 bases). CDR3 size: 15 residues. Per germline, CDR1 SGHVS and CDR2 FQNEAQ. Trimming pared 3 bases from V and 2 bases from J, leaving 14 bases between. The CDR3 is CASSFSDSTTYEQYF. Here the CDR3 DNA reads TGTGCCAGCAGCTTCTCGGACTCGACCACCTACGAGCAGTACTTC.

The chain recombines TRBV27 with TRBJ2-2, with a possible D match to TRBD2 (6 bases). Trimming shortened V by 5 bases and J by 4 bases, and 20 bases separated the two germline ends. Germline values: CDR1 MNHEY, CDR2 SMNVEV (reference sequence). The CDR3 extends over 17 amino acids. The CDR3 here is CASSHPEGSGVTGELFF. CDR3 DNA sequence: TGTGCCAGCAGTCACCCGGAGGGTAGCGGCGTCACCGGGGAGCTGTTTTTT.

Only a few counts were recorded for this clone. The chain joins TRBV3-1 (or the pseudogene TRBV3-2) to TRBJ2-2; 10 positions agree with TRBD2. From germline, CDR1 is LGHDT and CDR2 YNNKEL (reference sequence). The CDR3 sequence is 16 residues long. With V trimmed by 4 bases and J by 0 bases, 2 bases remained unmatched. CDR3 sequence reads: CASSLAGGANTGELFF. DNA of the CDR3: TGTGCCAGCAGCCTAGCGGGAGGCGCGAACACCGGGGAGCTGTTTTTT.

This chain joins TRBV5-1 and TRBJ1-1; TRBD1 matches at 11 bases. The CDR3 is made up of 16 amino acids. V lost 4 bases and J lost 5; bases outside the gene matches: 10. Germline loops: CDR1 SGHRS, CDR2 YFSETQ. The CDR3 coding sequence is TGCGCCAGCAGCGCGGACAGGGGGCGAGTAGGAACTGAAGCTTTCTTT. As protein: CASSADRGRVGTEAFF.

Here the CDR3 reads CASSPTGGEKLFF. Written as DNA, the CDR3 is TGTGCCAGCAGTCCTACAGGGGGCGAAAAACTGTTTTTT. The chain links TRBV28 to TRBJ1-4, with 9 bases lining up with TRBD1. Germline CDR1 and CDR2: MDHEN and SYDVKM. This CDR3 is built from 13 residues. Germline trimming cut 5 bases from V and 8 bases from J; bases unmatched to any gene: 3.

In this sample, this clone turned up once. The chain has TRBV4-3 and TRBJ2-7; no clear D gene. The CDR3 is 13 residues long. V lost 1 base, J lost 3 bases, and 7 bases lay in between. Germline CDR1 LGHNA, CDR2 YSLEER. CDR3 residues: CASSQGRIYEQYF. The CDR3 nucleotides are TGCGCCAGCAGCCAAGGGCGGATCTACGAGCAGTACTTC.

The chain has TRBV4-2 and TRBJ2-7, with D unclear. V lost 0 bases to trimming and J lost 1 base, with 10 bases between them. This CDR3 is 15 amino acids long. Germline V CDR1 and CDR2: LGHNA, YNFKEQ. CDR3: CASSQEAVLSYEQYF. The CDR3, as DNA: TGTGCCAGCAGCCAAGAAGCTGTTCTTTCCTACGAGCAGTACTTC.